The 32 T cell receptor beta chains below come from one sample, sequenced in a study of blood T cell repertoires in COVID-19. The protocol was immunoSEQ multiplex PCR, while the TCRdb copy is restricted to in-frame clones and leaves out a portion. The sample comprises about 220,000 clones, just over 85% of which are singletons, and about 15% rests with the top ten. Sequencing input: PBMCs or T cells enriched from blood (not recorded which). The receptors shown here come from a woman between 50 and 59 years old with acute COVID-19.

The chain combines TRBV7-2 with TRBJ2-5; D might be TRBD1 (6 bases). The V gene's germline CDR1 is SGHTA and CDR2 FQGNSA. The V gene lost 4 bases and the J gene lost 5 bases, with 17 bases spanning the gap. The length of the CDR3 is 15 residues. The CDR3 bases are TGTGCCAGCAGCTCCCCCTCGGGGCAGGGGGAGACCCAGTACTTC. Protein product: CASSSPSGQGETQYF.

In nucleotides, the CDR3 is TGTGCCAGCAGCTCGCCCACAGGGTGGCATATGGGCGGGAGGCTAGGGACCGGGGAGCTGTTTTTT. Its protein is CASSSPTGWHMGGRLGTGELFF. This rearrangement joins TRBV28 to TRBJ2-2, with 8 bases identical to TRBD2. The germline gives CDR1 MDHEN, CDR2 SYDVKM. This CDR3 contains 22 residues. V shed 6 bases, J shed 5 bases, and the junction held 29 bases outside the gene matches. The full variable domain, with the rest looked up from reference TRBV28 and TRBJ2-2, is DVKVTQSSRYLVKRTGEKVFLECVQDMDHENMFWYRQDPGLGLRLIYFSYDVKMKEKGDIPEGYSVSREKKERFSLILESASTNQTSMYLCASSSPTGWHMGGRLGTGELFFGEGSRLTVL.

This clone was observed a single time. The genes are TRBV9 and TRBJ2-3, with TRBD2 matching over 12 bases. CDR1 and CDR2 from the germline V gene are SGDLS and YYNGEE. CDR3 size: 15 residues. V was pared by 3 bases and J by 4 bases, with 3 bases of the junction left unmatched. CDR3 residues: CASSASGRAADTQYF. The CDR3 DNA reads TGTGCCAGCAGCGCTAGCGGGAGGGCCGCAGATACGCAGTATTTT. Supplemented by reference TRBV9 and TRBJ2-3, the full variable domain reads DSGVTQTPKHLITATGQRVTLRCSPRSGDLSVYWYQQSLDQGLQFLIQYYNGEERAKGNILERFSAQQFPDLHSELNLSSLELGDSALYFCASSASGRAADTQYFGPGTRLTVL.

The chain has TRBV7-2 and TRBJ1-1; 10 positions agree with TRBD1. The CDR3 runs 14 residues. V lost 7 bases and J lost 3; bases outside the gene matches: 5. CDR1 SGHTA and CDR2 FQGNSA come from the germline V gene. The DNA for the CDR3 is TGTGCCAGCACGCCGGGACAGGGGCACACTGAAGCTTTCTTT. It specifies CASTPGQGHTEAFF. The full variable domain, with the rest looked up from reference TRBV7-2 and TRBJ1-1, is GAGVSQSPSNKVTEKGKDVELRCDPISGHTALYWYRQSLGQGLEFLIYFQGNSAPDKSGLPSDRFSAERTGGSVSTLTIQRTQQEDSAVYLCASTPGQGHTEAFFGQGTRLTVV.

The CDR3 bases are TGTGCCAGCAGCCCGAATACCGGGACAGGGAGCGAAAAACTGTTTTTT. Protein: CASSPNTGTGSEKLFF. The genes are TRBV3-1 (or the pseudogene TRBV3-2) and TRBJ1-4, with 9 positions matching TRBD1. The CDR3 extends over 16 amino acids. The V gene's germline CDR1 is LGHDT and CDR2 YNNKEL (reference sequence). Trimming removed 4 bases from V and 8 bases from J; junction bases left unmatched: 11.

The CDR3 reads CASSLLAGGQYYEQYF. Written as DNA, the CDR3 is TGTGCCAGCAGCTTACTAGCGGGAGGACAATACTACGAGCAGTACTTC. This chain connects TRBV7-2 to TRBJ2-7; TRBD2 matches 11 bases. This CDR3 has 16 amino acids. Germline CDR1 SGHTA, CDR2 FQGNSA. The V segment lost 2 bases and the J segment 3 bases; nucleotides outside the gene matches: 6. The complete variable domain, with remaining parts taken from reference TRBV7-2 and TRBJ2-7, reads GAGVSQSPSNKVTEKGKDVELRCDPISGHTALYWYRQSLGQGLEFLIYFQGNSAPDKSGLPSDRFSAERTGGSVSTLTIQRTQQEDSAVYLCASSLLAGGQYYEQYFGPGTRLTVT.

The chain has TRBV28 and TRBJ1-1, with TRBD1 matching over 9 bases. V trimming: 4 bases; J trimming: 5 bases; junction bases outside the gene matches: 8. The germline CDR1 and CDR2 sequences are MDHEN and SYDVKM. This CDR3 has 15 amino acids. This chain's CDR3 is CASSWTQGALTEAFF. Written as DNA, the CDR3 is TGTGCCAGCAGTTGGACACAGGGGGCGCTTACTGAAGCTTTCTTT.

V is TRBV7-6 and J is TRBJ1-1, with TRBD1 as a possible D gene (6 bases). V was shortened by 5 bases and J by 1 base, with 14 bases between the two germline ends. CDR1 SGHVS and CDR2 FNYEAQ come from the germline V gene. The CDR3 spans 15 residues. The CDR3 region has the DNA TGTGCCAGCAGCCAAAACCTACAGGGGAACACTGAAGCTTTCTTT. This codes for CASSQNLQGNTEAFF.

V gene TRBV2 combines with J gene TRBJ2-7, with 8 bases matching TRBD1. V lost 6 bases and J lost 0; bases outside the gene matches: 4. Germline CDR1 is SNHLY and CDR2 is FYNNEI. The CDR3 length is 14 residues. The CDR3 nucleotides are TGTGCCAGCAGGACAGGGGTGAGCTCCTACGAGCAGTACTTC. This translates into CASRTGVSSYEQYF.

This clone was observed once. V gene TRBV6-5 combines with J gene TRBJ2-1; TRBD1 is a possible D gene (5 bases). This CDR3 contains 10 residues. The ends were cut back, 7 bases at V and 7 bases at J, with 5 bases in the middle. Germline lookup yields CDR1 MNHEY and CDR2 SVGAGI. This CDR3 is CASNRNEQFF. CDR3 nucleotides: TGTGCCAGCAACAGGAATGAGCAGTTCTTC.

This clone has only a few counts. This chain connects TRBV3-1 (or the pseudogene TRBV3-2) to TRBJ2-5; D not resolved. V gave up 1 base and J gave up 1 base, with 10 bases separating them. Germline CDR1 LGHDT, CDR2 YNNKEL (reference sequence). The CDR3 covers 15 residues. CDR3 loop: CASSQVMIAQETQYF. In DNA form, the CDR3 reads TGTGCCAGCAGCCAAGTAATGATAGCCCAAGAGACCCAGTACTTC.

The chain carries TRBV3-1 (or the pseudogene TRBV3-2) and TRBJ2-4; 7 bases agree with TRBD1. This CDR3 has 14 amino acids. V lost 2 bases to trimming and J lost 8 bases; unmatched junction nucleotides: 6. Germline-derived CDR1 and CDR2 are LGHDT and YNNKEL (reference sequence). CDR3 in amino acids: CASSQQTGTDIQYF. The CDR3 region has the DNA TGTGCCAGCAGCCAACAGACAGGGACAGACATTCAGTACTTC.

This clone was counted between two and nine times. V is TRBV3-1 (or the pseudogene TRBV3-2) and J is TRBJ2-7, with 7 bases that match TRBD1. The CDR3 sequence is 13 residues long. The germline CDR1 and CDR2 sequences are LGHDT and YNNKEL (reference sequence). The V gene end was trimmed by 3 bases and the J gene end by 6 bases; junction bases not matched to a gene: 5. The CDR3 DNA reads TGTGCCAGCAGCCAGCAACAGGGGTTCGAGCAGTACTTC. Translation gives CASSQQQGFEQYF.

This clone was counted ten times or more. The chain employs TRBV18 and TRBJ1-1; 9 bases agree with TRBD1. The CDR3 runs 14 residues. J lost 4 bases, V lost 5 bases, and 5 bases had no gene match. Germline CDR1 reads KGHSH; CDR2 reads LQKENI. For the CDR3, the DNA is TGTGCCAGCTCATCGACAGGGGGAAGCACTGAAGCTTTCTTT. Its translation is CASSSTGGSTEAFF.

V usage is TRBV7-3 and J usage is TRBJ1-2, with 10 bases lining up with TRBD1. Germline assignment: CDR1 SGHTA and CDR2 FQGTGA. The V gene end was trimmed by 5 bases and the J gene end by 4 bases; junction bases not matched to a gene: 13. The CDR3 contains 17 residues. CDR3 sequence: CASSPHSPTGGAYGYTF. The CDR3 nucleotides are TGTGCCAGCAGCCCACACTCACCGACAGGGGGCGCCTATGGCTACACCTTC.

The chain carries TRBV12-3 or TRBV12-4 and TRBJ1-5; D gene ambiguous. This CDR3 region has 13 residues. Trimming stripped 6 bases from V and 4 bases from J, with 10 bases between. CDR3 loop: CASSKNKNQPQHF. In DNA, the CDR3 is TGTGCCAGCAGCAAGAACAAGAATCAGCCCCAGCATTTT.

The chain links TRBV19 to TRBJ2-7; tentatively, D is TRBD2 (5 bases). Trimming shortened V by 1 base and J by 3 bases, and 10 bases separated the two germline ends. The CDR3 has 14 residues. CDR1 is LNHDA and CDR2 is SQIVND in the germline V gene (reference sequence). This chain's CDR3 is CASSIGGRGYEQYF. CDR3 DNA sequence: TGTGCCAGTAGTATAGGAGGGCGAGGCTACGAGCAGTACTTC.

The gene calls are TRBV4-1 and TRBJ2-7; D unresolved. The length of the CDR3 is 15 residues. V was pared by 1 base and J by 0 bases, with 10 bases between. CDR1 is MGHRA, CDR2 YSYEKL, per germline. The CDR3 region is CASSQGPVSSYEQYF. Here the CDR3 DNA reads TGCGCCAGCAGCCAAGGCCCTGTCAGCTCCTACGAGCAGTACTTC.

The rearrangement links TRBV19 to TRBJ2-7, with 9 positions matching TRBD1. V lost 6 bases, J lost 1 base, and 7 bases stayed unmatched. CDR1 LNHDA and CDR2 SQIVND come from the germline V gene (reference sequence). CDR3 length equals 15 residues. CDR3 sequence (DNA): TGTGCCAGTAGGAGCCCGGGACAGGGTTCCTACGAGCAGTACTTC. It translates to CASRSPGQGSYEQYF.

The gene calls are TRBV28 and TRBJ2-4; no firm D call. The CDR3 totals 9 residues. CDR1 is MDHEN, CDR2 SYDVKM, per germline. The CDR3 spells CAQIGIQYF. In DNA, the CDR3 is TGTGCTCAAATCGGCATTCAGTACTTC. Full variable domain (missing parts from reference TRBV28 and TRBJ2-4): DVKVTQSSRYLVKRTGEKVFLECVQDMDHENMFWYRQDPGLGLRLIYFSYDVKMKEKGDIPEGYSVSREKKERFSLILESASTNQTSMYLCAQIGIQYFGAGTRLSVL.

The chain joins TRBV23-1 to TRBJ2-7; D is possibly TRBD1 (5 bases). TRBV23-1 is given ORF status, its function remaining uncertain. The CDR3 is 19 residues long. Trimming shortened V by 5 bases and J by 1 base, and 27 bases separated the two germline ends. DNA of the CDR3: TGCGCCAGCAGTTCCCCCTTGTGGTTTCAGGGCGGATCATCCTACGAGCAGTACTTC. As protein: CASSSPLWFQGGSSYEQYF.

V is TRBV12-3 or TRBV12-4 and J is TRBJ1-1; no clear D. The CDR3 runs 13 residues. The ends were cut back, 5 bases at V and 0 bases at J, with 7 bases in the middle. The CDR3 reads CASSVQMNTEAFF. CDR3 DNA sequence: TGTGCCAGCAGTGTGCAGATGAACACTGAAGCTTTCTTT.

The V and J genes are TRBV29-1 and TRBJ2-5; 13 bases match TRBD2. The germline CDR1 and CDR2 sequences are SQVTM and ANQGSEA. This CDR3 has 17 residues. The junction had 11 bases not matched to a gene; V was cut back by 6 bases and J by 1 base. The CDR3 loop is CSVAGTSGVRFQETQYF. The DNA for the CDR3 is TGCAGCGTGGCCGGGACTAGCGGGGTCCGATTCCAAGAGACCCAGTACTTC. Full variable domain (rest looked up from reference TRBV29-1 and TRBJ2-5): SAVISQKPSRDICQRGTSLTIQCQVDSQVTMMFWYRQQPGQSLTLIATANQGSEATYESGFVIDKFPISRPNLTFSTLTVSNMSPEDSSIYLCSVAGTSGVRFQETQYFGPGTRLLVL.

The chain combines TRBV27 with TRBJ2-7; D not certain. V was shortened by 5 bases and J by 7 bases, with 15 bases between the two germline ends. CDR1 is MNHEY, CDR2 SMNVEV, per germline (reference sequence). This CDR3 is built from 13 residues. The CDR3: CASSLSALREQYF. CDR3 bases: TGTGCCAGCAGTCTGTCCGCCTTGCGGGAGCAGTACTTC.

The gene calls are TRBV2 and TRBJ2-1, with a possible D match to TRBD2 (6 bases). The germline V and J ends were trimmed by 6 bases and 2 bases, with 14 bases remaining between them. CDR1 is SNHLY and CDR2 is FYNNEI in the germline V gene. The CDR3 contains 15 residues. CDR3 coding DNA: TGTGCCAGCAGAGTAGGGGAGGTCGCCTACAATGAGCAGTTCTTC. It specifies CASRVGEVAYNEQFF.

This clone was seen a single time. The gene calls are TRBV2 and TRBJ2-3; D is possibly TRBD2 (7 bases). Germline-derived CDR1 and CDR2 are SNHLY and FYNNEI. V was cut by 8 bases and J by 5 bases, with 32 bases left in between. CDR3 size: 19 residues. The CDR3 sequence: CASPTIQQPGTSGGDTQYF. In DNA, the CDR3 is TGTGCCAGCCCGACGATCCAGCAGCCCGGGACATCGGGGGGAGATACGCAGTATTTT.

The J gene is TRBJ2-1, the V gene TRBV7-2, with D perhaps TRBD2 (5 bases). Trimming took 1 base from V and 4 from J, leaving 11 bases between them. CDR1 and CDR2 (germline): SGHTA, FQGNSA. The CDR3 has 15 residues. CDR3 region: CASSLVSRGYNEQFF. The DNA of the CDR3 is TGTGCCAGCAGCTTAGTTTCTAGAGGGTACAATGAGCAGTTCTTC.

The rearrangement uses TRBV6-2 or TRBV6-3 and TRBJ2-1; a possible D gene is TRBD1 (6 bases). Trimming cost V 2 bases and J 6 bases, with 11 bases left between them. This CDR3 region has 14 residues. Germline V gene sequence: CDR1 MNHEY, CDR2 SVGEGT. The DNA for the CDR3 is TGTGCCAGCAGTTACCAGGGACATCTCAATGAGCAGTTCTTC. Its protein is CASSYQGHLNEQFF.

CDR3 protein: CASSQGTSLGEQYF. For the CDR3, the DNA is TGCGCCAGCAGCCAAGGGACTAGTTTAGGCGAGCAGTACTTC. The V call is TRBV4-1, the J call TRBJ2-7; 7 bases are a match to TRBD2. Germline loops: CDR1 MGHRA, CDR2 YSYEKL. The CDR3 runs 14 residues. The V segment lost 1 base and the J segment 6 bases; nucleotides outside the gene matches: 6.

The chain employs TRBV20-1 and TRBJ1-5; the D gene is possibly TRBD1 (6 bases). Germline-derived CDR1 and CDR2 are DFQATT and SNEGSKA (reference sequence). V lost 3 bases, J lost 2 bases, and 17 bases lay in between. CDR3 length equals 16 residues. CDR3 amino acids: CSASSGGASGNQPQHF. For the CDR3, the DNA is TGCAGTGCTAGTTCGGGGGGCGCTTCTGGCAATCAGCCCCAGCATTTT.

This chain connects TRBV2 to TRBJ2-1; TRBD1 agrees at 8 bases. The CDR3 loop spans 15 amino acids. Germline CDR1 is SNHLY and CDR2 is FYNNEI. V dropped 3 bases and J dropped 1; count of bases not matched to a gene: 2. Here the CDR3 reads CASSDRTGSYNEQFF. As DNA, the CDR3 is TGTGCCAGCAGTGACCGGACAGGGTCCTACAATGAGCAGTTCTTC.

V is TRBV19 and J is TRBJ1-5; D is ambiguous. The CDR3 runs 15 residues. Trimming left V 3 bases short and J 5 bases short, with 14 bases between. Germline V gene data show CDR1 as LNHDA and CDR2 as SQIVND (reference sequence). The chain's CDR3 is CASSIFSRGHQPQHF. The CDR3 DNA reads TGTGCCAGTAGTATTTTCTCCCGCGGGCATCAGCCCCAGCATTTT.